The TCR beta chain described here comes from a study of Ad26.COV2.S vaccination and SARS-CoV-2 variants. Study-wide background: Dosing was one shot or two shots 56 days apart. Study-wide results and caveats: Spike-specific TCR breadth ran higher among vaccine recipients than placebo recipients. It was found that vaccine and placebo recipients had similar non-spike TCR breadth.

As regards this clone: The antigen is undetermined.

CDR1 MNHEY and CDR2 SMNVEV come from the germline V gene (reference sequence). The CDR3 is 16 residues long. V was pared by 3 bases and J by 5 bases, with 7 bases of the junction left unmatched. Produced via immunoSEQ multiplex PCR; TCRdb's table is partial and in-frame only. The top ten hold about 2.4% of the sample, which has 430,000 or so clones, approximately 89% seen once. Specified treatment: some 19 received Ad26.COV2.S at low or high dose, single or two shots; 5 received placebo; per-sample allocation not given. Sample collection was performed on day 63 after the first vaccine or placebo injection. Expressing Wuhan-strain SARS-CoV-2 spike, an Ad26 vector served as the vaccine.

This rearrangement joins TRBV27 to TRBJ2-2, with 9 bases lining up with TRBD2. This receptor was identified in a person between 18 and 59 years old who received the Ad26.COV2.S COVID-19 vaccine or a placebo. Source: peripheral blood, taken in a trial of Ad26.COV2.S vaccine versus placebo. The CDR3, as DNA: TGTGCCAGCAGTTTGGTGCTAGCGGGAAATACCGGGGAGCTGTTTTTT. Amino acid sequence: CASSLVLAGNTGELFF.